This TCR beta chain stems from a study of cytomegalovirus exposure and HLA in healthy donors. The germline V gene encodes CDR1 SEHNR and CDR2 FQNEAQ (reference sequence). The CDR3 consists of 13 residues. V was clipped by 2 bases and J by 3 bases, with 6 bases between them. The PCR made use of 60 Vbeta and 13 Jbeta primers. Sequenced by immunoSEQ multiplex PCR; TCRdb stores in-frame clones only, minus some. The sample records about 100,000 clones, roughly 84% being singletons. Sequenced material: PBMCs. The clonotype was recovered from a woman aged 18-29 years in good health and CMV-seronegative. The V and J genes are TRBV7-9 and TRBJ2-3; D gene uncertain. CDR3 DNA: TGTGCCAGCAGCTTAAGCGAAACAGATACGCAGTATTTT. It encodes CASSLSETDTQYF.